The following is a T cell receptor (beta chain) sequence with its context. Time point described: pretreatment peripheral blood. These data come from a study of PD-L1 blockade in urothelial cancer. The table came from immunoSEQ multiplex PCR; TCRdb's copy has only in-frame clones and leaves some out. The data contain tens of thousands of clones, about 90% of them singletons. Germline assignment: CDR1 SGHRS and CDR2 YFSETQ. The CDR3 consists of 13 residues. With 5 bases removed from V and 0 bases from J, the gap between germline ends came to 9 bases. Sequencing used PBMCs, obtained around atezolizumab (anti-PD-L1) treatment. The receptor's source is a man aged 55 to 69 with urothelial cancer. The rearrangement uses TRBV5-1 and TRBJ2-7, with a tentative D call TRBD1 (5 bases). In DNA, the CDR3 is TGCGCCAGCAGTCTAGGGGCCTCCTACGAGCAGTACTTC. Its translation: CASSLGASYEQYF.